This record looks at one T cell receptor (beta chain) sequence and its context. Measured with immunoSEQ multiplex PCR; TCRdb has only the in-frame clones, and not every one. The data show roughly 50,000 clones, with approximately 89% seen just once and about 7.3% held by the top ten. This sample stems from a study of blood T cell repertoires in COVID-19. The wider study: Sample material is recorded as cDNA or gDNA derived from T cells, B-cell-depleted T cells, or PBMCs.

The CDR3 length is 16 residues. V was trimmed by 1 base and J by 5 bases, leaving 16 bases between them. CDR1 LGHDT and CDR2 YNNKEL come from the germline V gene (reference sequence). This sequence joins TRBV3-1 (or the pseudogene TRBV3-2) and TRBJ2-3; D perhaps matches TRBD2 (5 bases). This clonotype was obtained from a man over 45 with acute or convalescent COVID-19. The sequencing input was peripheral blood. The CDR3 coding sequence is TGTGCCAGCAGCCAAGTGGCCCGGGGTCGAGTAGATACGCAGTATTTT. Encoded protein: CASSQVARGRVDTQYF.